This T cell receptor (beta chain) was retrieved from a study of technical replicates of blood from four donors listed by TCRdb under 2017. As regards this clone: Its binding antigen is unknown. The input lacks base qualities; no much larger clone sits a single base away.

The CDR3 numbers 13 residues from cysteine through phenylalanine. Here the CDR3 DNA is all that survives: 39 bases in frame from base 1. Based on the germline V gene (reference sequence), the CDR1 and CDR2 sequences are WNHNN and SYGVQD. V and J lose 6 bases and 3 bases, and a span of 11 bases separates them. The library relied on the immunoSEQ multiplex PCR assay. The table comes from immuneACCESS by way of TCRdb, which keeps in-frame sequences with V and J called. Part of the clones is missing from these tables; in studies checked, under half for an unresolved V gene and the rest for unknown reasons. In all, the sample holds 60,000 to 95,000 clones, and roughly 91% of those were seen once. The top ten clones comprise roughly 0.4% of the sample.

This clonotype was obtained from a human donor in good health. Some clones in this sample may be carry-over from other donors' samples. The V and J genes are TRBV10-1 and TRBJ1-1, with no confidently assigned D gene. What was sequenced was T cells isolated from PBMCs. CDR3 region: CASRDGKYTEAFF. The nucleotide sequence is given as TGCGCCAGCAGAGACGGGAAGTACACTGAAGCTTTCTTT.